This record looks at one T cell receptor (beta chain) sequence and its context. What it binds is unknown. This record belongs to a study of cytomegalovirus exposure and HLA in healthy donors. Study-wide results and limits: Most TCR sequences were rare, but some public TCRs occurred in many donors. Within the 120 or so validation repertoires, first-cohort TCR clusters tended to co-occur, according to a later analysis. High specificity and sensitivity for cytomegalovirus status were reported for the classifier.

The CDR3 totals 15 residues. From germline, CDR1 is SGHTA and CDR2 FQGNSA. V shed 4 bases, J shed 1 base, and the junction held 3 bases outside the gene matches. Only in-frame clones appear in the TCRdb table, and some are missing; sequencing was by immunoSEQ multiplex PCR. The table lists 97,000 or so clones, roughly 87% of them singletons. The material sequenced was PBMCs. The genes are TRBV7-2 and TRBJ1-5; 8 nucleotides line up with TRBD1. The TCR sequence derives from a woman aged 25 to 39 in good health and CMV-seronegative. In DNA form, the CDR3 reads TGTGCCAGCAGCTCAGGGGGCTCAAGCAATCAGCCCCAGCATTTT. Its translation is CASSSGGSSNQPQHF.